This TCR beta chain was retrieved from a study of blood T cells in healthy people across ages. Study observations and caveats: Both naive CD4+ cell counts and diversity were greater in long-lived donors than in aged donors.

Through a sample-barcoded 5' primer and a J-beta primer mix, a second PCR was run for roughly 7 to 12 cycles. Each cDNA molecule was tagged by a template-switch adaptor that had 12 random nucleotides. Each CDR3 protein is one row after TCRdb ran MiXCR on the 5' RACE reads. This table has some 1.4 million distinct CDR3 sequences, 42% appearing once. V lost 7 bases to trimming and J lost 0 bases, with 13 bases between them. The CDR3 totals 14 residues. Germline CDR1 DFQATT, CDR2 SNEGSKA (reference sequence). About this clonotype: Its antigen is still unknown.

The sample was blood. The receptor was isolated from a woman younger than 30 in good health. The chain carries TRBV20-1 and TRBJ2-1, with D maybe TRBD2 (6 bases). The CDR3 nucleotides are TGCAGTGGGTCGGGCGGGGTCTCCTACAATGAGCAGTTCTTC. Translation gives CSGSGGVSYNEQFF.